This is a list of T cell receptor beta chains from one sample in a study of T cell repertoires in cytomegalovirus infection. TCRdb called the reads again in MiXCR, with one record for every CDR3 protein. Of a few hundred thousand distinct CDR3 sequences listed, around 9.5% are singletons. Sequencing was carried out using PBMCs. These receptors all come from a human donor in good health (CMV status not recorded). Some clones in this sample may be carry-over from other donors' samples. Both conserved end residues are part of each CDR3. A D gene is named only where the DNA matches it firmly. Clone size, where shown, is once, few, many, or a class for clones that have expanded.

d_gene: NA
abundance: NA
j_gene: TRBJ1-1
v_gene: TRBV6-1
len: 17
CDR3aa: CASSDGDYRQMNTEAFF
CDR3nt: TGTGCCAGCAGTGATGGGGACTACAGGCAAATGAACACTGAAGCTTTCTTT

d_gene: TRBD1
abundance: NA
j_gene: TRBJ2-7
v_gene: TRBV7-2
len: 15
CDR3aa: CASRPPGTGQYEQYF
CDR3nt: TGTGCCAGCAGACCTCCCGGGACAGGGCAGTACGAGCAGTACTTC

d_gene: NA
abundance: NA
j_gene: TRBJ2-1
v_gene: TRBV12-3/TRBV12-4
len: 16
CDR3aa: CASSPQQGRSRNEQFF
CDR3nt: TGTGCCAGCAGCCCTCAACAGGGTAGGTCTCGCAATGAGCAGTTCTTC

d_gene: TRBD1
abundance: many
j_gene: TRBJ1-5
v_gene: TRBV20-1
len: 14
CDR3aa: CSAYHRGGNQPQHF
CDR3nt: TGCAGTGCATACCACAGGGGTGGCAATCAGCCCCAGCATTTT

d_gene: TRBD2
abundance: many
j_gene: TRBJ2-6
v_gene: TRBV7-2
len: 20
CDR3aa: CASSSVAAGGVGSGANVLTF
CDR3nt: TGTGCCAGCAGCTCGGTTGCAGCGGGGGGGGTGGGCTCTGGGGCCAACGTCCTGACTTTC

d_gene: TRBD2
abundance: many
j_gene: TRBJ2-1
v_gene: TRBV2
len: 19
CDR3aa: CASSGAGVSGTSGQNEQFF
CDR3nt: TGTGCCAGCTCCGGAGCGGGGGTTTCCGGGACTAGCGGCCAGAATGAGCAGTTCTTC

d_gene: NA
abundance: NA
j_gene: TRBJ1-6
v_gene: TRBV6-2/TRBV6-3
len: 14
CDR3aa: CASSTAYYNSPLHF
CDR3nt: TGTGCCAGCTCTACGGCTTACTATAATTCACCCCTCCACTTT

d_gene: TRBD1
abundance: many
j_gene: TRBJ1-6
v_gene: TRBV6-1
len: 15
CDR3aa: CASSSNRGKNSPLHF
CDR3nt: TGTGCCAGCAGTTCAAACAGGGGGAAGAATTCACCCCTCCACTTT

d_gene: NA
abundance: NA
j_gene: TRBJ2-6
v_gene: TRBV20-1
len: 15
CDR3aa: CSANSGVSGANVLTF
CDR3nt: TGCAGTGCTAACAGCGGAGTCTCTGGGGCCAACGTCCTGACTTTC

d_gene: NA
abundance: many
j_gene: TRBJ2-1
v_gene: TRBV12-3/TRBV12-4
len: 19
CDR3aa: CASSFSFSGGHLPYNEQFF
CDR3nt: TGTGCCAGCAGTTTTAGTTTTTCGGGTGGACATTTACCCTACAATGAGCAGTTCTTC

d_gene: NA
abundance: many
j_gene: TRBJ2-2
v_gene: TRBV7-8
len: 20
CDR3aa: CASSSGGGQDYPLNTGELFF
CDR3nt: TGTGCCAGCAGCAGTGGCGGGGGACAGGATTATCCGTTGAACACCGGGGAGCTGTTTTTT

d_gene: NA
abundance: NA
j_gene: TRBJ2-5
v_gene: TRBV4-3
len: 14
CDR3aa: CASSQTGARETQYF
CDR3nt: TGCGCCAGCAGCCAAACCGGGGCCAGAGAGACCCAGTACTTC

d_gene: NA
abundance: many
j_gene: TRBJ1-2
v_gene: TRBV28
len: 13
CDR3aa: CASRISGHYGYTF
CDR3nt: TGTGCCAGCAGAATTTCAGGCCACTATGGCTACACCTTC

d_gene: NA
abundance: many
j_gene: TRBJ2-3
v_gene: TRBV12-3/TRBV12-4
len: 18
CDR3aa: CASSSLLDRSSSTDTQYF
CDR3nt: TGTGCCAGCAGTTCCTTACTCGACCGATCCTCTAGCACAGATACGCAGTATTTT

d_gene: NA
abundance: few
j_gene: TRBJ2-3
v_gene: TRBV11-2
len: 15
CDR3aa: CASSLLRLSTDTQYF
CDR3nt: TGTGCCAGCAGCTTACTGCGACTAAGCACAGATACGCAGTATTTT

d_gene: NA
abundance: NA
j_gene: TRBJ1-5
v_gene: TRBV12-3/TRBV12-4
len: 16
CDR3aa: CASSPTAGYSNQPQHF
CDR3nt: TGTGCCAGCAGCCCTACCGCAGGTTATAGCAATCAGCCCCAGCATTTT

d_gene: NA
abundance: few
j_gene: TRBJ2-3
v_gene: TRBV6-6
len: 15
CDR3aa: CASSARQRYTDTQYF
CDR3nt: TGTGCCAGCAGTGCCCGCCAGCGGTACACAGATACGCAGTATTTT

d_gene: TRBD2
abundance: few
j_gene: TRBJ2-3
v_gene: TRBV7-2
len: 18
CDR3aa: CASRETSGGIVFTDTQYF
CDR3nt: TGTGCCAGCAGGGAAACTAGCGGGGGAATTGTGTTCACAGATACGCAGTATTTT

d_gene: TRBD1
abundance: many
j_gene: TRBJ1-2
v_gene: TRBV6-6
len: 15
CDR3aa: CASSYDRGPSNGYTF
CDR3nt: TGTGCCAGCAGTTACGACAGGGGCCCATCCAATGGCTACACCTTC

d_gene: NA
abundance: many
j_gene: TRBJ1-1
v_gene: TRBV6-2/TRBV6-3
len: 13
CDR3aa: CASRMTDNTEAFF
CDR3nt: TGTGCCAGCAGGATGACAGATAACACTGAAGCTTTCTTT

d_gene: NA
abundance: few
j_gene: TRBJ2-3
v_gene: TRBV19
len: 14
CDR3aa: CATRTGLSTDTQYF
CDR3nt: TGTGCCACTCGAACCGGGCTCTCGACAGATACGCAGTATTTT

d_gene: NA
abundance: few
j_gene: TRBJ2-7
v_gene: TRBV4-2
len: 12
CDR3aa: CASSQDRIEQYF
CDR3nt: TGTGCCAGCAGCCAAGATCGGATCGAGCAGTACTTC

d_gene: TRBD2
abundance: NA
j_gene: TRBJ2-1
v_gene: TRBV20-1
len: 15
CDR3aa: CSATTSGRSYNEQFF
CDR3nt: TGCAGTGCTACGACTAGCGGGAGGTCCTACAATGAGCAGTTCTTC

d_gene: TRBD2
abundance: few
j_gene: TRBJ2-2
v_gene: TRBV20-1
len: 16
CDR3aa: CSAEEASGANTGELFF
CDR3nt: TGCAGTGCGGAAGAGGCTAGCGGGGCGAACACCGGGGAGCTGTTTTTT

d_gene: TRBD1
abundance: NA
j_gene: TRBJ2-7
v_gene: TRBV7-3
len: 14
CDR3aa: CASSSPDRDYEQYF
CDR3nt: TGTGCCAGCAGCTCCCCGGACAGGGACTACGAGCAGTACTTC

d_gene: NA
abundance: few
j_gene: TRBJ2-5
v_gene: TRBV9
len: 15
CDR3aa: CASSVGEGLGETQYF
CDR3nt: TGTGCCAGCAGCGTAGGCGAGGGCCTGGGGGAGACCCAGTACTTC

d_gene: NA
abundance: NA
j_gene: TRBJ2-2
v_gene: TRBV11-2
len: 17
CDR3aa: CASSLDQGSTNTGELFF
CDR3nt: TGTGCCAGCAGCTTAGACCAGGGGTCGACGAACACCGGGGAGCTGTTTTTT

d_gene: NA
abundance: NA
j_gene: TRBJ2-7
v_gene: TRBV7-4
len: 12
CDR3aa: CASTSEPYEQYF
CDR3nt: TGTGCCAGCACCTCTGAGCCCTACGAGCAGTACTTC

d_gene: TRBD1
abundance: many
j_gene: TRBJ1-2
v_gene: TRBV10-3
len: 13
CDR3aa: CAIRPGQDYGYTF
CDR3nt: TGTGCCATCAGACCCGGACAGGACTATGGCTACACCTTC

d_gene: TRBD1
abundance: many
j_gene: TRBJ1-2
v_gene: TRBV10-3
len: 14
CDR3aa: CAISDRDRGYGYTF
CDR3nt: TGTGCCATCAGTGACCGGGACAGGGGCTATGGCTACACCTTC

d_gene: TRBD2
abundance: NA
j_gene: TRBJ2-1
v_gene: TRBV18
len: 15
CDR3aa: CASSPSGVSANEQFF
CDR3nt: TGTGCCAGCTCACCAAGCGGGGTCTCGGCCAATGAGCAGTTCTTC

d_gene: TRBD1
abundance: NA
j_gene: TRBJ1-1
v_gene: TRBV7-3
len: 14
CDR3aa: CASTVDRGFTEAFF
CDR3nt: TGTGCCAGCACCGTAGACAGGGGTTTCACTGAAGCTTTCTTT

d_gene: TRBD2
abundance: few
j_gene: TRBJ2-1
v_gene: TRBV7-2
len: 16
CDR3aa: CASSLVAGGLYNEQFF
CDR3nt: TGTGCCAGCAGCTTAGTAGCGGGGGGCCTCTACAATGAGCAGTTCTTC

d_gene: NA
abundance: many
j_gene: TRBJ2-3
v_gene: TRBV7-2
len: 15
CDR3aa: CASSFSPLSTDTQYF
CDR3nt: TGTGCCAGCAGCTTTTCCCCCCTCAGCACAGATACGCAGTATTTT

d_gene: TRBD2
abundance: NA
j_gene: TRBJ2-7
v_gene: TRBV20-1
len: 13
CDR3aa: CSARREGRGEQYF
CDR3nt: TGCAGTGCCAGGAGGGAGGGCCGGGGCGAGCAGTACTTC

d_gene: NA
abundance: once
j_gene: TRBJ1-2
v_gene: TRBV9
len: 13
CDR3aa: CASSVVSNYGYTF
CDR3nt: TGTGCCAGCAGCGTAGTTAGTAACTATGGCTACACCTTC

d_gene: TRBD2
abundance: NA
j_gene: TRBJ2-3
v_gene: TRBV7-3
len: 16
CDR3aa: CASSIYGGGTADTQYF
CDR3nt: TGTGCCAGCAGCATATACGGCGGGGGGACTGCAGATACGCAGTATTTT

d_gene: NA
abundance: many
j_gene: TRBJ2-1
v_gene: TRBV11-2
len: 16
CDR3aa: CASSEGEGRGYNEQFF
CDR3nt: TGTGCCAGCAGCGAAGGGGAAGGGCGGGGCTACAATGAGCAGTTCTTC

d_gene: NA
abundance: few
j_gene: TRBJ1-5
v_gene: TRBV4-1
len: 16
CDR3aa: CASSQDRGQGSQPQHF
CDR3nt: TGCGCCAGCAGCCAAGATCGGGGTCAGGGGTCACAGCCCCAGCATTTT

d_gene: NA
abundance: many
j_gene: TRBJ1-1
v_gene: TRBV7-2
len: 14
CDR3aa: CASSFQGGGTEAFF
CDR3nt: TGTGCCAGCAGCTTTCAGGGCGGGGGCACTGAAGCTTTCTTT

d_gene: NA
abundance: many
j_gene: TRBJ2-3
v_gene: TRBV7-2
len: 15
CDR3aa: CASSLGPQPTDTQYF
CDR3nt: TGTGCCAGCAGCTTAGGGCCTCAGCCCACAGATACGCAGTATTTT

d_gene: NA
abundance: NA
j_gene: TRBJ1-1
v_gene: TRBV7-7
len: 17
CDR3aa: CASSSADISNPNTEAFF
CDR3nt: TGTGCCAGCAGCTCAGCGGATATCTCTAACCCGAACACTGAAGCTTTCTTT

d_gene: TRBD2
abundance: NA
j_gene: TRBJ2-3
v_gene: TRBV11-2
len: 16
CDR3aa: CASSLLAGGYGDTQYF
CDR3nt: TGTGCCAGCAGCTTACTAGCGGGAGGGTATGGAGATACGCAGTATTTT

d_gene: TRBD2
abundance: many
j_gene: TRBJ2-3
v_gene: TRBV2
len: 19
CDR3aa: CASSEVGATSAFSTDTQYF
CDR3nt: TGTGCCAGCAGTGAAGTAGGCGCCACTAGCGCGTTTAGCACAGATACGCAGTATTTT

d_gene: NA
abundance: many
j_gene: TRBJ1-6
v_gene: TRBV12-3/TRBV12-4
len: 16
CDR3aa: CASSPSPGPGVSPLHF
CDR3nt: TGTGCCAGCAGTCCGAGTCCAGGACCGGGTGTTTCACCCCTCCACTTT

d_gene: TRBD1
abundance: many
j_gene: TRBJ2-1
v_gene: TRBV7-2
len: 15
CDR3aa: CASSPGQGNYNEQFF
CDR3nt: TGTGCCAGCAGCCCGGGACAGGGAAACTACAATGAGCAGTTCTTC

d_gene: NA
abundance: NA
j_gene: TRBJ1-2
v_gene: TRBV3-1
len: 13
CDR3aa: CASGPGTLGGYTF
CDR3nt: TGTGCCAGCGGGCCGGGGACACTTGGTGGCTACACCTTC

d_gene: TRBD1
abundance: many
j_gene: TRBJ1-1
v_gene: TRBV7-2
len: 14
CDR3aa: CASSLVLDRVEAFF
CDR3nt: TGTGCCAGCAGCTTAGTGCTGGACAGGGTTGAAGCTTTCTTT

d_gene: TRBD2
abundance: few
j_gene: TRBJ2-1
v_gene: TRBV11-2
len: 15
CDR3aa: CASRQIAGINNEQFF
CDR3nt: TGTGCCAGCAGACAAATAGCGGGGATTAACAATGAGCAGTTCTTC